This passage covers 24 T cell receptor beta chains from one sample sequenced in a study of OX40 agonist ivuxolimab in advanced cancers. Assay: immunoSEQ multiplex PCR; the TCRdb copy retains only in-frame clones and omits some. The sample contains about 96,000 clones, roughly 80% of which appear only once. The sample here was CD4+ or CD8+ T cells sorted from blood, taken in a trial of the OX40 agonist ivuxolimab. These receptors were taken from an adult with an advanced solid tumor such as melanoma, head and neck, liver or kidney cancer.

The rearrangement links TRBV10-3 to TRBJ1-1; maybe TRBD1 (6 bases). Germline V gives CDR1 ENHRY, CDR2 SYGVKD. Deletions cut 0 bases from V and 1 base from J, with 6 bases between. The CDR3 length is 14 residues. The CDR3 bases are TGTGCCATCAGTGAGTCAGGGGGGAACACTGAAGCTTTCTTT. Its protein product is CAISESGGNTEAFF.

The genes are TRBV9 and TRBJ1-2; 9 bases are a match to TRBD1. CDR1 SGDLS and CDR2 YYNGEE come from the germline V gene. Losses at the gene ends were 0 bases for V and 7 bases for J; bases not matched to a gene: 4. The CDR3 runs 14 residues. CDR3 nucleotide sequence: TGTGCCAGCAGCGTAGGGGACAGGGCGGGTGGCTACACCTTC. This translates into CASSVGDRAGGYTF.

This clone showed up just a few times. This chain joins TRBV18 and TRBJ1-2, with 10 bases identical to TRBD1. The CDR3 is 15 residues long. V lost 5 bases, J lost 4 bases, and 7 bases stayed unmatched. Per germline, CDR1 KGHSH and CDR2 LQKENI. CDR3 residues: CASSSTGQGGYGYTF. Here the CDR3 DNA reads TGTGCCAGCTCATCAACCGGACAGGGGGGCTATGGCTACACCTTC.

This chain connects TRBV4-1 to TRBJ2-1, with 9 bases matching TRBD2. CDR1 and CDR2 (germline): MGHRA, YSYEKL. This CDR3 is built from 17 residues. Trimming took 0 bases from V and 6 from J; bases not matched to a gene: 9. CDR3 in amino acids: CASSQERAGGPVNEQFF. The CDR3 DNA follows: TGCGCCAGCAGCCAAGAGAGGGCGGGAGGGCCTGTCAATGAGCAGTTCTTC.

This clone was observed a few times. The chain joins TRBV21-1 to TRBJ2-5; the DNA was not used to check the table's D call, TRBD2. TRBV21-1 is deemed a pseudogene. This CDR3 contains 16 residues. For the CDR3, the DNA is TGTGCCAGCAGCAGGGGAGCTAGCGGGAGTGGGAAGACCCAGTACTTC. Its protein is CASSRGASGSGKTQYF.

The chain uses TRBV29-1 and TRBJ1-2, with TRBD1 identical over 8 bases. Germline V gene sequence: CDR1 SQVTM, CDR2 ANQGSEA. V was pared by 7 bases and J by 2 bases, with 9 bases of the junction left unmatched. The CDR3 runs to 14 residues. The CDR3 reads CSARRQGTNYGYTF. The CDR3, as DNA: TGCAGCGCCCGACGACAGGGGACGAACTATGGCTACACCTTC.

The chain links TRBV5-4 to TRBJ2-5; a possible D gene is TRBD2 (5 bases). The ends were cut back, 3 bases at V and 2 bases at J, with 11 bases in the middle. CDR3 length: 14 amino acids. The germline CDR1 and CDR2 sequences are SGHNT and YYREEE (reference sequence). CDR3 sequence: CASSSKTGQETQYF. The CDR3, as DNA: TGTGCCAGCAGCTCGAAAACGGGGCAAGAGACCCAGTACTTC.

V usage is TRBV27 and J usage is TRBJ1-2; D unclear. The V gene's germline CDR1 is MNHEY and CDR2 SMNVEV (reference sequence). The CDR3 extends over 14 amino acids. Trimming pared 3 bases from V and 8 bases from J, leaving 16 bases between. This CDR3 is CASSFNGRAVGYTF. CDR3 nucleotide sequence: TGTGCCAGCAGTTTTAACGGCCGGGCGGTAGGCTACACCTTC.

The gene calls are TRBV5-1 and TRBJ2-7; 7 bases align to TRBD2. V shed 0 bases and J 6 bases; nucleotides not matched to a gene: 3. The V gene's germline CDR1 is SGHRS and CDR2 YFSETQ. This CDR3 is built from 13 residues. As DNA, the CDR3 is TGCGCCAGCAGCTTGGAACTAGCGTCCGAGCAGTACTTC. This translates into CASSLELASEQYF.

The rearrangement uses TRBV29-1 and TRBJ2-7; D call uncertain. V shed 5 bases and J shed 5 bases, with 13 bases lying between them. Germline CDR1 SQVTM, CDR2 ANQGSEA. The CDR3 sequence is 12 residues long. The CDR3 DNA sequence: TGCAGCGTTCAGTCCCAGGTCAACGAGCAGTACTTC. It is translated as CSVQSQVNEQYF.

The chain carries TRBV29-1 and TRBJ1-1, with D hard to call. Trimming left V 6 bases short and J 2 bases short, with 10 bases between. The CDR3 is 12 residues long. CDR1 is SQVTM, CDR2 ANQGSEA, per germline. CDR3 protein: CSVGRGNTEAFF. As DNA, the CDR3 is TGCAGCGTCGGACGGGGAAACACTGAAGCTTTCTTT.

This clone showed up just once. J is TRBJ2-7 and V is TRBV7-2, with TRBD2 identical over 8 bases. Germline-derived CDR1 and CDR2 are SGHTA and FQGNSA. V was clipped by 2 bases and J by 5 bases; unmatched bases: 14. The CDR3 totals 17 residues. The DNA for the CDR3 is TGTGCCAGCAGCTTACGGTGGGGCGGGGGGCCCGTTGACGAGCAGTACTTC. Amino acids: CASSLRWGGGPVDEQYF.

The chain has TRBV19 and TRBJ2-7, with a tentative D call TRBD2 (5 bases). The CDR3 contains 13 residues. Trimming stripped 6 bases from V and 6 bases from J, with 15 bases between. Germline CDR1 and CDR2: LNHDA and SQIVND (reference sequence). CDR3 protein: CASRDSALSEQYF. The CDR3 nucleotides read TGTGCCAGTAGGGACTCAGCTCTTTCCGAGCAGTACTTC.

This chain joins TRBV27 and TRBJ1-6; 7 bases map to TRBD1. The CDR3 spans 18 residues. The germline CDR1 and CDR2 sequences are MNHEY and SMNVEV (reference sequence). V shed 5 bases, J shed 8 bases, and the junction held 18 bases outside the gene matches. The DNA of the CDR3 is TGTGCCAGCAGTCTTTCGGACCCCGGGACAGCAAATTATTCACCCCTCCACTTT. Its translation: CASSLSDPGTANYSPLHF.

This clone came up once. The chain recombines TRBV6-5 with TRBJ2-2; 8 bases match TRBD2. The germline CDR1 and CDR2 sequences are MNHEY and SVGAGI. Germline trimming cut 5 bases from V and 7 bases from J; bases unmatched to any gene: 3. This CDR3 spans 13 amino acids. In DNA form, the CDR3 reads TGTGCCAGCAGTCCCACTAGCGGCGGGGAGCTGTTTTTT. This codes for CASSPTSGGELFF.

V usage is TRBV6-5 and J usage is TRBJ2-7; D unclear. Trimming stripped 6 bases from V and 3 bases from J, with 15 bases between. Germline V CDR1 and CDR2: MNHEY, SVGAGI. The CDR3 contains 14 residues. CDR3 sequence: CASRNTLQHYEQYF. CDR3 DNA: TGTGCCAGCAGAAACACCCTCCAACACTACGAGCAGTACTTC.

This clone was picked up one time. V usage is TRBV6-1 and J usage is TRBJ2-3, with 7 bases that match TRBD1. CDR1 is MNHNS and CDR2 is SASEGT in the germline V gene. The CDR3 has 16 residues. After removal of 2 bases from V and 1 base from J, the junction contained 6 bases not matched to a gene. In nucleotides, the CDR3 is TGTGCCAGCAGTGAACGCGACAGGGTGGGCACAGATACGCAGTATTTT. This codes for CASSERDRVGTDTQYF.

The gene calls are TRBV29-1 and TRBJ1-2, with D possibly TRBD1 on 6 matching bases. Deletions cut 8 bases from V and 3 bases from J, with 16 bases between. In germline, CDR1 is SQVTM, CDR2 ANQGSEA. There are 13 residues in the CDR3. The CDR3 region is CSRQGKRDYGYTF. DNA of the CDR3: TGCAGCCGCCAGGGGAAGAGAGACTATGGCTACACCTTC.

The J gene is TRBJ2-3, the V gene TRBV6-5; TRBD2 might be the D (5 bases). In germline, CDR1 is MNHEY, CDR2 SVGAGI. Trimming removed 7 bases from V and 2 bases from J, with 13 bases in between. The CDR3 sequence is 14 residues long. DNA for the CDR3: TGTGCCAGCAAGGAGGAAGGTATCACAGATACGCAGTATTTT. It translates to CASKEEGITDTQYF.

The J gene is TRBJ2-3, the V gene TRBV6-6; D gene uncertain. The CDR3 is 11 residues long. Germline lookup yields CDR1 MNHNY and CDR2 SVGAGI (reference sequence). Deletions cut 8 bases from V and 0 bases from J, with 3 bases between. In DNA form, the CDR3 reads TGTGCCAGCCACAGCACAGATACGCAGTATTTT. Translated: CASHSTDTQYF.

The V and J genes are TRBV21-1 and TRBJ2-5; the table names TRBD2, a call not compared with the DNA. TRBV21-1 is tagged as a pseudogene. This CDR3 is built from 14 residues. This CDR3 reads CATVSGTGQETQYF. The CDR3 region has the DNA TGTGCCACCGTTTCAGGGACTGGGCAAGAGACCCAGTACTTC.

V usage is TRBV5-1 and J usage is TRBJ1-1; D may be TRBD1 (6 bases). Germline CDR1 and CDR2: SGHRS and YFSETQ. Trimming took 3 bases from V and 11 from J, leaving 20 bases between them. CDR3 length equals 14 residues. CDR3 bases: TGCGCCAGCAGCTGGGGTAACAGGGAGGGAGGTGCTTTCTTT. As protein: CASSWGNREGGAFF.

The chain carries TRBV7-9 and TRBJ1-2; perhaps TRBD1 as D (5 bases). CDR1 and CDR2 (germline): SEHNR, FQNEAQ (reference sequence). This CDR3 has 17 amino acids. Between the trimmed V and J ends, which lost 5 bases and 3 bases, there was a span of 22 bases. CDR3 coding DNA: TGTGCCAGCAGCCGTACCGCGACAGTTAAAGGGGACTATGGCTACACCTTC. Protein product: CASSRTATVKGDYGYTF.

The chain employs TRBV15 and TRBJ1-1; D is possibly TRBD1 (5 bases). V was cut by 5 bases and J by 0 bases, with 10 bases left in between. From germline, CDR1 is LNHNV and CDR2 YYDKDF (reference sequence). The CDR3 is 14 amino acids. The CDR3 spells CATSWDGLNTEAFF. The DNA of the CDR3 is TGTGCCACCAGCTGGGACGGATTGAACACTGAAGCTTTCTTT. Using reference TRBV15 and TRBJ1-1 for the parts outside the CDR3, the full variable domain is DAMVIQNPRYQVTQFGKPVTLSCSQTLNHNVMYWYQQKSSQAPKLLFHYYDKDFNNEADTPDNFQSRRPNTSFCFLDIRSPGLGDTAMYLCATSWDGLNTEAFFGQGTRLTVV.